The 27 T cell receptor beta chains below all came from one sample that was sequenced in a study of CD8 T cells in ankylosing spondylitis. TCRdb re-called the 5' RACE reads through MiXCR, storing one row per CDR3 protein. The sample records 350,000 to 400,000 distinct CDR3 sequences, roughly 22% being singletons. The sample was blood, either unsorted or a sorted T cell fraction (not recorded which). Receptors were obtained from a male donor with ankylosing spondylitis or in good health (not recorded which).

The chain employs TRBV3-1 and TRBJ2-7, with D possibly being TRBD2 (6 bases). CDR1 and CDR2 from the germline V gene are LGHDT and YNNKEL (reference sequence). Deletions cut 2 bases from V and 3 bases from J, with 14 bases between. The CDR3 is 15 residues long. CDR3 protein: CASSQKYGGGYEQYF. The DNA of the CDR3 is TGTGCCAGCAGCCAAAAGTACGGGGGAGGCTACGAGCAGTACTTC.

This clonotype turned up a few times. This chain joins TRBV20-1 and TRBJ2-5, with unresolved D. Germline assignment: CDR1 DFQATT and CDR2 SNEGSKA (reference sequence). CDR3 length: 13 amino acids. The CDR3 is CSLRLRARETQYF. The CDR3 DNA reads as TGCAGCCTTAGGCTTCGGGCGCGGGAGACCCAGTACTTC.

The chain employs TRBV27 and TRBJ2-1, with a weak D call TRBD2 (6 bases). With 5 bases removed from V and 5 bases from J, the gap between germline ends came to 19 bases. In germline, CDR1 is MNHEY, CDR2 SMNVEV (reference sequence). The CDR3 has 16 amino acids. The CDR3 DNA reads TGTGCCAGCAGTCCCCTGGCGGGGACGGCCAACAATGAGCAGTTCTTC. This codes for CASSPLAGTANNEQFF.

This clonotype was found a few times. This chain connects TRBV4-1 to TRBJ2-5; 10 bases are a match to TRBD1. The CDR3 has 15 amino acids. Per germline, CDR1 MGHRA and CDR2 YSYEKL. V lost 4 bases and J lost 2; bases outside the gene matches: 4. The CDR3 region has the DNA TGCGCCAGCAGCCGGGAGGACAGGGGGCAAGAGACCCAGTACTTC. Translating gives CASSREDRGQETQYF.

Written as DNA, the CDR3 is TGTGCCAGCTCCGAAACAACAGGGACCTACGAGCAGTACTTC. It is translated as CASSETTGTYEQYF. The chain joins TRBV19 to TRBJ2-7; tentatively, D is TRBD1 (6 bases). CDR3 length: 14 residues. CDR1 LNHDA and CDR2 SQIVND come from the germline V gene (reference sequence). V was clipped by 9 bases and J by 2 bases, with 17 bases between them.

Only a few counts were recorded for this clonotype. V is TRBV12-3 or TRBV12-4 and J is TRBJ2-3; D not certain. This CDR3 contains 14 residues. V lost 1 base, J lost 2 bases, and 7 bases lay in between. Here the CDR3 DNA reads TGTGCCAGCAGTTTAGGCAGCCACACAGATACGCAGTATTTT. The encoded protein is CASSLGSHTDTQYF.

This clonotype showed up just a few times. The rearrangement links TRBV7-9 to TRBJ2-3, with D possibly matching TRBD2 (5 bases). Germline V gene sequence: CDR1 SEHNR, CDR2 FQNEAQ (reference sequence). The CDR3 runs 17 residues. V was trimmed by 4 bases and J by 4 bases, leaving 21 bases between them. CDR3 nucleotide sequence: TGTGCCAGCAGCTCCCACTCGATGGTCTTAGCGTCAGATACGCAGTATTTT. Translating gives CASSSHSMVLASDTQYF.

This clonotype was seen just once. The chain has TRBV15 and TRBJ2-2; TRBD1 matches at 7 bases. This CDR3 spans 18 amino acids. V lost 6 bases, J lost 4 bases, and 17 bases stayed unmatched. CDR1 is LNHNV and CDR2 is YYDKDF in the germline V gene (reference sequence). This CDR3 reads CATRGTASTGSGTGELFF. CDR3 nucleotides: TGTGCCACCAGAGGAACGGCTTCGACAGGGTCTGGCACCGGGGAGCTGTTTTTT.

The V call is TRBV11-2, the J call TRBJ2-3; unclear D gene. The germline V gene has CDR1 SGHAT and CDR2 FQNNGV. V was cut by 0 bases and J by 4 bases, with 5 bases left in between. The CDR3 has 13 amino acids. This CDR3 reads CASSLELSDTQYF. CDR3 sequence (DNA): TGTGCCAGCAGCTTAGAACTTTCAGATACGCAGTATTTT.

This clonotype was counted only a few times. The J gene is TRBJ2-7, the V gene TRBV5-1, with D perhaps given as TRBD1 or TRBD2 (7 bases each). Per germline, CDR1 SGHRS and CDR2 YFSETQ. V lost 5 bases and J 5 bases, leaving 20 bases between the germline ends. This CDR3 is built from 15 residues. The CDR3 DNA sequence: TGCGCCAGCAGGCCAACGTTGGGGGGGACAGACGAGCAGTACTTC. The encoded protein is CASRPTLGGTDEQYF.

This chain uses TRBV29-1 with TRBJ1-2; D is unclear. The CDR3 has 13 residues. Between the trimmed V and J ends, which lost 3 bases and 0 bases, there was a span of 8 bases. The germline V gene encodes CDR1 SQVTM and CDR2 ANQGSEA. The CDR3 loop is CSVETSPNYGYTF. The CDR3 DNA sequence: TGCAGCGTTGAGACCAGTCCTAACTATGGCTACACCTTC.

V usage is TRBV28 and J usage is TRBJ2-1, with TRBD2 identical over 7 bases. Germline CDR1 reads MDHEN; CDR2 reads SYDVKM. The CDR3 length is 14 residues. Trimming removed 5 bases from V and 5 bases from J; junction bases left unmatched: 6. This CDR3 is CASSARGDHNEQFF. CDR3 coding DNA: TGTGCCAGCAGTGCCCGGGGGGACCACAATGAGCAGTTCTTC.

The CDR3: CASSLRLGFGETQYF. The CDR3 coding sequence is TGTGCCAGCAGTCTGCGACTAGGGTTCGGTGAGACCCAGTACTTC. The chain joins TRBV6-2 or TRBV6-3 to TRBJ2-5; tentatively, D is TRBD2 (6 bases). With 5 bases removed from V and 5 bases from J, the gap between germline ends came to 18 bases. The germline CDR1 and CDR2 sequences are MNHEY and SVGEGT. CDR3 length: 15 amino acids.

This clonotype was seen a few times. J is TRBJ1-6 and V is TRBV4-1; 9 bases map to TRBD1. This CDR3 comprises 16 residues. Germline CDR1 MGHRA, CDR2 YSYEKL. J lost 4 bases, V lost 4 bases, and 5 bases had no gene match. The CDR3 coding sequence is TGCGCCAGCAGCCGAGACAGGGGGAGTTATAATTCACCCCTCCACTTT. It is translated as CASSRDRGSYNSPLHF.

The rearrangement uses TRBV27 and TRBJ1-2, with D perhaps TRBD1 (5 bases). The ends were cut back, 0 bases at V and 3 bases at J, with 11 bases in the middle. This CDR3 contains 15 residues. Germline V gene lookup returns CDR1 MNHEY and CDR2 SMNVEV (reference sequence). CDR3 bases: TGTGCCAGCAGTTTATCTGAGGGGATACACTATGGCTACACCTTC. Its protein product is CASSLSEGIHYGYTF.

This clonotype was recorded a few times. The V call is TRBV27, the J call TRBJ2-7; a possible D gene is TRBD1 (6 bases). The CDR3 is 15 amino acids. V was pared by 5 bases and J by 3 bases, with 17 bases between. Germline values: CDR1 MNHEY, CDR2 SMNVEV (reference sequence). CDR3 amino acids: CASSPLTGLNYEQYF. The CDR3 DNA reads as TGTGCCAGCAGTCCGCTGACAGGCCTCAACTACGAGCAGTACTTC.

CDR3 residues: CSASQQGYYEQYF. DNA for the CDR3: TGCAGTGCTAGTCAACAGGGGTACTACGAGCAGTACTTC. This chain links TRBV20-1 with TRBJ2-7, with 7 bases identical to TRBD1. V shed 3 bases and J 3 bases; nucleotides not matched to a gene: 5. CDR1 is DFQATT and CDR2 is SNEGSKA in the germline V gene (reference sequence). The CDR3 consists of 13 residues.

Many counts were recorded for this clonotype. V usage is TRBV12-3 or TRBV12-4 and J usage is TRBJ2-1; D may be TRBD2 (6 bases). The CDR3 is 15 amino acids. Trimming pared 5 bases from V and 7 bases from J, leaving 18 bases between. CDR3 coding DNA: TGTGCCAGCAGTCCTTGGAGGGAGACGTTGAATGAGCAGTTCTTC. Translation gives CASSPWRETLNEQFF.

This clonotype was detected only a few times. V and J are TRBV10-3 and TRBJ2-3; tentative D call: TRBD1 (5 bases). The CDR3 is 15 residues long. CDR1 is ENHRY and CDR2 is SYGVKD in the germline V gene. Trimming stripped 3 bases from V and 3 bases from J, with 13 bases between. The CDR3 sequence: CAISEGAGQTDTQYF. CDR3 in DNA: TGTGCCATCAGTGAAGGGGCCGGCCAAACAGATACGCAGTATTTT.

CDR3 nucleotides: TGCGCCAGCAGCCCCTGGTCGTGGGTAGGGGAGCAGTACTTC. Encoded protein: CASSPWSWVGEQYF. The gene calls are TRBV5-1 and TRBJ2-7; D is undetermined. The CDR3 length is 14 residues. Germline CDR1 and CDR2: SGHRS and YFSETQ. The ends were cut back, 4 bases at V and 7 bases at J, with 18 bases in the middle.

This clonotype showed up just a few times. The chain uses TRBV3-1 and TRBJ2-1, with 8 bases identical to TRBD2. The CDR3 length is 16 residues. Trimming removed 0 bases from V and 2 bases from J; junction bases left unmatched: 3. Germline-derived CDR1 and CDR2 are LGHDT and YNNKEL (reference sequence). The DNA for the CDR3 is TGTGCCAGCAGCCAAGAATCGGGACTAGCCTACAATGAGCAGTTCTTC. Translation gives CASSQESGLAYNEQFF.

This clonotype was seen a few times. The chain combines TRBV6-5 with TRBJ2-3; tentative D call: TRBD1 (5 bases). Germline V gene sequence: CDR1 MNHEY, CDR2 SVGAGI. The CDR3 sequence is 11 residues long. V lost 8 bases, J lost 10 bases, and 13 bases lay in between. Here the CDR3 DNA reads TGTGCCAGCCAGGAAGGGGCCTCGCAGTATTTT. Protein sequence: CASQEGASQYF.

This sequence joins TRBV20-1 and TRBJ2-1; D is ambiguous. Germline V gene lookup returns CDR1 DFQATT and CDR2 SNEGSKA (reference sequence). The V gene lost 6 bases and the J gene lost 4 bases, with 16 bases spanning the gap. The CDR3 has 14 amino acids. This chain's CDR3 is CSALTPGPYNEQFF. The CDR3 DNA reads TGCAGTGCCCTGACCCCGGGCCCTTACAATGAGCAGTTCTTC.

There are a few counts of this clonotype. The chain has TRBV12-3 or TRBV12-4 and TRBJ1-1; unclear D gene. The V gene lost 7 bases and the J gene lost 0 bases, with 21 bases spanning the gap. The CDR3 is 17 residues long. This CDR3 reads CASKKRVLFRMNTEAFF. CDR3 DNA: TGTGCCAGCAAGAAAAGGGTGCTTTTTCGAATGAACACTGAAGCTTTCTTT.

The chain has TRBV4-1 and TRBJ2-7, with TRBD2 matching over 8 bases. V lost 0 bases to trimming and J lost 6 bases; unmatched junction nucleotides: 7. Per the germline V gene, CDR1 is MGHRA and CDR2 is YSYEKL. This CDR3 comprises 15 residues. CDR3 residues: CASSQEPGGPSEQYF. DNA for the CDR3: TGCGCCAGCAGCCAAGAACCGGGGGGGCCTAGCGAGCAGTACTTC.

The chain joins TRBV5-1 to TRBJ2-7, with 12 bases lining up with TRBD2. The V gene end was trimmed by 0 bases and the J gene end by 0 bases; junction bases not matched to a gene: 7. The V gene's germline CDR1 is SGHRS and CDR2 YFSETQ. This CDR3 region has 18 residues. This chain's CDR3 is CASSLVTSGRLDSYEQYF. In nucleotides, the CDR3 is TGCGCCAGCAGCTTGGTGACTAGCGGGAGATTAGACTCCTACGAGCAGTACTTC.

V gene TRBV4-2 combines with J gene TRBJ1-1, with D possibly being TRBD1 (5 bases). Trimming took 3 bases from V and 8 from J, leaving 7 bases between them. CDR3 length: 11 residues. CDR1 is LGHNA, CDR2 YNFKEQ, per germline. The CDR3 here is CASSHGQEAFF. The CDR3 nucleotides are TGTGCCAGCAGCCACGGACAAGAAGCTTTCTTT.